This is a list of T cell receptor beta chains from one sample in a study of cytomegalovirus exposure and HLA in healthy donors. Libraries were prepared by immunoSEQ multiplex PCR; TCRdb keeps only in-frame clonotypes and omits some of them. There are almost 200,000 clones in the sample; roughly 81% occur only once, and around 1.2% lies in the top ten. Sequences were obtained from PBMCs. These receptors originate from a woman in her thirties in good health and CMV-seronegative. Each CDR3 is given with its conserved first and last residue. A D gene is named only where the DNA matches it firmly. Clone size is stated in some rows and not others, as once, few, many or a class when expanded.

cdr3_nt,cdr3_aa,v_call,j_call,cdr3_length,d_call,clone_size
TGTGCCACCAGCGGCGGGGGGATCGGGCAGTACTTC,CATSGGGIGQYF,TRBV6-5,TRBJ2-7,12,TRBD2,-
TGTGCCAGCAGTTTCCCTGGGGGGGGAGGGTACAATGAGCAGTTCTTC,CASSFPGGGGYNEQFF,TRBV28,TRBJ2-1,16,TRBD2,-
TGTGCCAGCAGTTCCACAGGGGCGTCCTATGGCTACACCTTC,CASSSTGASYGYTF,TRBV28,TRBJ1-2,14,TRBD1,-
TGCGCCAGCAGAGGAGGAGCAACTAATGAAAAACTGTTTTTT,CASRGGATNEKLFF,TRBV10-1,TRBJ1-4,14,-,-
TGTGCCAGCAGGCCACCTGCGGGACAGGGCACTGAAGCTTTCTTT,CASRPPAGQGTEAFF,TRBV6-1,TRBJ1-1,15,TRBD1,-
TGTGCCAGCAGTGAAGAAGTCGGGGTTACCTCCACTGAAGCTTTCTTT,CASSEEVGVTSTEAFF,TRBV6-1,TRBJ1-1,16,-,-
TGTGCCAGCAGCTGGGAAAGGGGGCTGAACACTGAAGCTTTCTTT,CASSWERGLNTEAFF,TRBV5-5,TRBJ1-1,15,TRBD1,-
TGTGCCAGCAGCTTGGAGCGGGGGGGCCTACCAGATACGCAGTATTTT,CASSLERGGLPDTQYF,TRBV5-6,TRBJ2-3,16,TRBD2,-
TGCAAGACCGAGAGGCCTTTCTTT,CKTERPFF,TRBV20-1,TRBJ1-1,8,-,-
TGCGCCAGCAGGAGGGAGGGGGAGGCTTCTGGCTACACCTTC,CASRREGEASGYTF,TRBV4-1,TRBJ1-2,14,-,few
TGCGCCAGCAGACAACAATACAGGGGTCCCGAGCAGTACTTC,CASRQQYRGPEQYF,TRBV5-1,TRBJ2-7,14,TRBD1,-
TGCGCCAGCAGCGCGGGACAGGGAGGGCTACGGGCCAACGTCCTGACTTTC,CASSAGQGGLRANVLTF,TRBV5-1,TRBJ2-6,17,TRBD1,-
TGTGCCATCAGTGAGCCCAAACGGACAGGGGGCAACACTGAAGCTTTCTTT,CAISEPKRTGGNTEAFF,TRBV10-3,TRBJ1-1,17,TRBD1,-
TGTGCCAGTAGTATGTACGACACCTTGAACACTGAAGCTTTCTTT,CASSMYDTLNTEAFF,TRBV19,TRBJ1-1,15,-,-
TGTGCCAGCAGCCTGGGACAGTCGAACACTGAAGCTTTCTTT,CASSLGQSNTEAFF,TRBV7-3,TRBJ1-1,14,TRBD1,-